This T cell receptor beta chain was recovered during a study of blood T cell repertoires in COVID-19. The overall study: Nucleic acid was either cDNA or gDNA, and it came from T cells, B-cell-depleted T cells, or PBMCs.

Authors' data handling: Nucleated cell number was recorded as an estimate derived from reference gene primer amplification. Data came from immunoSEQ multiplex PCR; TCRdb stores just in-frame clones and leaves some out. That table gives V, J and clone size, and the DNA gave D and trimming. This table has about 210,000 clones, roughly 85% appearing once. This CDR3 has 19 amino acids. The germline V gene has CDR1 MDHEN and CDR2 SYDVKM. Trimming took 7 bases from V and 5 from J; bases not matched to a gene: 21. This sequence joins TRBV28 and TRBJ2-7; 12 bases are a match to TRBD2. The origin of this receptor is a woman aged 80 or over with acute or convalescent COVID-19. Sequenced: peripheral blood. CDR3 sequence: CASNIGQRLAGVRWDEQYF. The CDR3, as DNA: TGTGCCAGCAACATTGGGCAAAGACTAGCGGGAGTCCGTTGGGACGAGCAGTACTTC.